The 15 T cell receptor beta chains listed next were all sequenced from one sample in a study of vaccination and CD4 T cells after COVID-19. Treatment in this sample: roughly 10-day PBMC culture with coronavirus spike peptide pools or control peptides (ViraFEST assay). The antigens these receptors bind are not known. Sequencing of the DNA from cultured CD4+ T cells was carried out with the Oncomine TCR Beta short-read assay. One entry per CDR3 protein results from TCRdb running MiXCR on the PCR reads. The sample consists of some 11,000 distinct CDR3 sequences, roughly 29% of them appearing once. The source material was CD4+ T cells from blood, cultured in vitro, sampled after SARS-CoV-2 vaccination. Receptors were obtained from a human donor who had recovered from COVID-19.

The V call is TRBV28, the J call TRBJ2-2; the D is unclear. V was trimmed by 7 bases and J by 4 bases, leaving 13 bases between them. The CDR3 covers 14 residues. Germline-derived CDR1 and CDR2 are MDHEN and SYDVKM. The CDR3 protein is CASNQPAPTGELFF. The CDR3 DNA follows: TGTGCCAGCAACCAACCAGCCCCCACCGGGGAGCTGTTTTTT.

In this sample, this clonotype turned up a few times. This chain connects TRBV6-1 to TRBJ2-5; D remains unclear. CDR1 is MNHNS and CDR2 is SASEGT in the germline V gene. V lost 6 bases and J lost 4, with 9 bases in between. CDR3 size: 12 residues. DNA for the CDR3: TGTGCCAGCAGCGTAACACGAGAGACCCAGTACTTC. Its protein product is CASSVTRETQYF.

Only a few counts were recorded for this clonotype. Here the CDR3 reads CASSLQGVETQYF. For the CDR3, the DNA is TGCGCCAGCAGCCTCCAGGGGGTTGAGACCCAGTACTTC. The genes are TRBV4-1 and TRBJ2-5, with TRBD1 matching 7 bases. Trimming took 4 bases from V and 5 from J; bases not matched to a gene: 4. The CDR3 contains 13 residues. The V gene's germline CDR1 is MGHRA and CDR2 YSYEKL.

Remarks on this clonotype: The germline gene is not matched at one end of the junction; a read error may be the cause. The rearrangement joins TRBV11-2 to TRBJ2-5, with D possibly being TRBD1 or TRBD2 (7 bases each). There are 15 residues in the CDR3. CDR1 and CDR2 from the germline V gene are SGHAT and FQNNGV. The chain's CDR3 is CASSPGGGRQETQYF. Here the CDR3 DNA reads TGCGCCAGCAGCCCAGGGGGGGGGAGGCAAGAGACCCAGTACTTC. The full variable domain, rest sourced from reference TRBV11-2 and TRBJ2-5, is EAGVAQSPRYKIIEKRQSVAFWCNPISGHATLYWYQQILGQGPKLLIQFQNNGVVDDSQLPKDRFSAERLKGVDSTLKIQPAKLEDSAVYLCASSPGGGRQETQYFGPGTRLLVL.

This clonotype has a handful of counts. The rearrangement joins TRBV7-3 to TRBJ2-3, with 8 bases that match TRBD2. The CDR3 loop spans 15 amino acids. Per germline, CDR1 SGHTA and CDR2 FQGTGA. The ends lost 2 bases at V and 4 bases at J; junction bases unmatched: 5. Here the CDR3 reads CASSLQGTRADTQYF. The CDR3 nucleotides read TGTGCCAGCAGCTTACAAGGGACTAGGGCAGATACGCAGTATTTT. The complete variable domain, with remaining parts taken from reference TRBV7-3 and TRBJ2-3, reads GAGVSQTPSNKVTEKGKYVELRCDPISGHTALYWYRQSLGQGPEFLIYFQGTGAADDSGLPNDRFFAVRPEGSVSTLKIQRTERGDSAVYLCASSLQGTRADTQYFGPGTRLTVL.

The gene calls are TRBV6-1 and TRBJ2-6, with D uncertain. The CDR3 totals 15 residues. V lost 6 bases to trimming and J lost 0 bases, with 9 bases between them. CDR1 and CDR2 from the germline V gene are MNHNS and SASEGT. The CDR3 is CASRLSGSGANVLTF. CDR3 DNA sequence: TGTGCCAGCAGGCTGAGTGGCTCTGGGGCCAACGTCCTGACTTTC.

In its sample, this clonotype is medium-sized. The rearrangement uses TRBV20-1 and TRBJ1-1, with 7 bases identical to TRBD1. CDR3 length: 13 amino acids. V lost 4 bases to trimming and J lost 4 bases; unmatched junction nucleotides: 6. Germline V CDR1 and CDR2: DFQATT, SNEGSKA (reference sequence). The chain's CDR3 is CSATGQRFTEAFF. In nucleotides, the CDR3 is TGCAGTGCTACGGGACAGCGTTTCACTGAAGCTTTCTTT.

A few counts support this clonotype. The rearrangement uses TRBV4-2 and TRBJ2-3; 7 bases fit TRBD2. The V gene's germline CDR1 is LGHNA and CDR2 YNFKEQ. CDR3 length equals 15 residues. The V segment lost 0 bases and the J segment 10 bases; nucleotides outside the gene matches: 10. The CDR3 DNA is TGTGCCAGCAGCCAAGATGTAGCGGGCAACCGGGCGCAGTATTTT. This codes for CASSQDVAGNRAQYF.

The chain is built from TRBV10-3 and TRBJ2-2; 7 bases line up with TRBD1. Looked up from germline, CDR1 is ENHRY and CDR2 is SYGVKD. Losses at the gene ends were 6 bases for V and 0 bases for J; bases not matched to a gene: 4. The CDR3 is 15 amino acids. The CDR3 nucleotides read TGTGCCATCAGGAGACAGGGTCCGAACACCGGGGAGCTGTTTTTT. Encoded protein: CAIRRQGPNTGELFF.

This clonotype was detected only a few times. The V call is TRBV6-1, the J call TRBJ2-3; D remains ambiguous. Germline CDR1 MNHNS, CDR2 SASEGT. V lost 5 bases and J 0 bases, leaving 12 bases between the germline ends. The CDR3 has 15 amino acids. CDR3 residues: CASSPNNPSTDTQYF. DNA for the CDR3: TGTGCCAGCAGTCCAAATAACCCTAGCACAGATACGCAGTATTTT.

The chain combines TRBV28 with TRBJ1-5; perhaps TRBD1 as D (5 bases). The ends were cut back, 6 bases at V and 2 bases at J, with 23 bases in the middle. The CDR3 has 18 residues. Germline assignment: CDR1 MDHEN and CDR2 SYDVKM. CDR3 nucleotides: TGTGCCAGCAGCCCCCCGGGGCGACTTACTAGTGGCAATCAGCCCCAGCATTTT. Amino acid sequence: CASSPPGRLTSGNQPQHF.

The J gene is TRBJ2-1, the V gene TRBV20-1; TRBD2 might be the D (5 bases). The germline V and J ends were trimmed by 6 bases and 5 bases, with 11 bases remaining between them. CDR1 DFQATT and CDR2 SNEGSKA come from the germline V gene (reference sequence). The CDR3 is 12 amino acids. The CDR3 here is CSARTGNNEQFF. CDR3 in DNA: TGCAGTGCCCGGACTGGGAACAATGAGCAGTTCTTC.

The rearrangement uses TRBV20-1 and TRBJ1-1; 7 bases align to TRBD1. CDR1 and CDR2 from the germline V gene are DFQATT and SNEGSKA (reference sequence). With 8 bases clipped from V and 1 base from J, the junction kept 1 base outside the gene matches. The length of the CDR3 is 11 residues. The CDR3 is CSRQGNTEAFF. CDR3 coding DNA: TGCAGTAGACAGGGGAACACTGAAGCTTTCTTT.

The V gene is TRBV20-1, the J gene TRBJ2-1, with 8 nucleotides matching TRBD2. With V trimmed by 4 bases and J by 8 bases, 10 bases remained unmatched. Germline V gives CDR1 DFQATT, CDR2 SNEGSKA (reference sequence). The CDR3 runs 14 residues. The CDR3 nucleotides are TGCAGTGCTAACGACGGGAGGGCGCAGGATGAGCAGTTCTTC. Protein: CSANDGRAQDEQFF.

CDR3 in DNA: TGTGCCAGCAGGTGGGAAGAGACCCAGTACTTC. Amino acid sequence: CASRWEETQYF. The V call is TRBV2, the J call TRBJ2-5; D uncertain. The germline V gene has CDR1 SNHLY and CDR2 FYNNEI. The CDR3 runs to 11 residues. The V gene lost 6 bases and the J gene lost 3 bases, with 5 bases spanning the gap.